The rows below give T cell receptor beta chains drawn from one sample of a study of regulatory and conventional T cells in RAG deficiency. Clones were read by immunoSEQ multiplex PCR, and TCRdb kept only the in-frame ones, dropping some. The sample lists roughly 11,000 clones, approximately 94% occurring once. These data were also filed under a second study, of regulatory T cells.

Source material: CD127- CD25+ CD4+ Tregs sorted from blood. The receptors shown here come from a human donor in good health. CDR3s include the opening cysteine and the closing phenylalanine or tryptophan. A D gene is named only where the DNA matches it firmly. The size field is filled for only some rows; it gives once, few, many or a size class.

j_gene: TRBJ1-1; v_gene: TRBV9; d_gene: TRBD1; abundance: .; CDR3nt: TGTGCCAGCAGCTCGCGACAGGGCGGTGAAGCTTTCTTT; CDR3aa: CASSSRQGGEAFF
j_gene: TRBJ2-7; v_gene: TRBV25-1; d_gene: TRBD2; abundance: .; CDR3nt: TGTGCCAGCAGTGAACGGTTAGCGGGGGGGCTCGGGGCCGAGCAGTACTTC; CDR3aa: CASSERLAGGLGAEQYF
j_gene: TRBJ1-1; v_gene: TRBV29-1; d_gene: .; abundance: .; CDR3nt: TGCAGCGTTGAAGAAAACCGGGTAGGTTTCTTT; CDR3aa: CSVEENRVGFF
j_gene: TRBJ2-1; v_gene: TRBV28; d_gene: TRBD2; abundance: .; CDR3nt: TGTGCCAGCAGTTCAGCCCAGGGACTAGCCTACTACAATGAGCAGTTCTTC; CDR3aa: CASSSAQGLAYYNEQFF
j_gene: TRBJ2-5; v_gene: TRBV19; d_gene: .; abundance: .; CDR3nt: TGTGCCAGTAGTATTTCGGCGGTTCAAGAGACCCAGTACTTC; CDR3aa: CASSISAVQETQYF
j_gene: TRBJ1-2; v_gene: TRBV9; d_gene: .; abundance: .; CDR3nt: TGTGCCAGCAGGGCCCGCACAGGGACGGATGGCTACACCTTC; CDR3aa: CASRARTGTDGYTF
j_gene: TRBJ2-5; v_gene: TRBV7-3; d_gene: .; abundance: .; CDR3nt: TGTGCCAGCAGCCGTGGACAGCAAGAGACCCAGTACTTC; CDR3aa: CASSRGQQETQYF
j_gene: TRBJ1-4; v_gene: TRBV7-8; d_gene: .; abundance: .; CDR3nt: TGTGCCAGCAGCACCCTTACAGGGACTAATGAAAAACTGTTTTTT; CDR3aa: CASSTLTGTNEKLFF
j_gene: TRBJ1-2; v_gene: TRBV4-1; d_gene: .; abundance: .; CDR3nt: TGCGCCAGCCGCAGCCCACGGAGGAACTATGGCTACACCTTC; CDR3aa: CASRSPRRNYGYTF
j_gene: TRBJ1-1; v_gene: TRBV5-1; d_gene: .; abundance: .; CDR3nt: TGCGCCAGCAGCCTTACACTGAACACTGAAGCTTTCTTT; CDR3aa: CASSLTLNTEAFF
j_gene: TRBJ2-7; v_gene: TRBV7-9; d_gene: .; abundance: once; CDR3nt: TGTGCCAGCAGCTCCGCCGGGACTGGCCATATCTACGAGCAGTACTTC; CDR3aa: CASSSAGTGHIYEQYF
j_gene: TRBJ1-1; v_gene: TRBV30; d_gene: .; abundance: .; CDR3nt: TGTGCCTGGACCCTGAGTTGGGGGGCTGAAGCTTTCTTT; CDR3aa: CAWTLSWGAEAFF
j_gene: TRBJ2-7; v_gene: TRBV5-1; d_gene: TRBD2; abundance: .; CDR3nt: TGCGCCAGCAGCTTGGAGGGACTAGTCTCCTACGAGCAGTACTTC; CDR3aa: CASSLEGLVSYEQYF
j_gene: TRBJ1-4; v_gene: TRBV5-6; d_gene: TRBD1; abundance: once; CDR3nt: TGTGCCAGCAGCAGCCGGGACAGGCGGGTAATGGGAAAACTGTTTTTT; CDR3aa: CASSSRDRRVMGKLFF
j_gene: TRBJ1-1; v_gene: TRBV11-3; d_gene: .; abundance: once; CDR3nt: TGTGCCAGCAGCTTAGCTGGGGGGAATTCTGAAGCTTTCTTT; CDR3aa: CASSLAGGNSEAFF
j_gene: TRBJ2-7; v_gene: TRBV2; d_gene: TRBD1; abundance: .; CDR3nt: TGTGCCAGCAGACGGACAGGGTGGAAATACGAGCAGTACTTC; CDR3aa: CASRRTGWKYEQYF
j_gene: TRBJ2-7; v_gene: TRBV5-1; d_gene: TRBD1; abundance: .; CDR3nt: TGCGCCAGCAGCCAGGGGGCAGTCGACGAGCAGTACTTC; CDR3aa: CASSQGAVDEQYF
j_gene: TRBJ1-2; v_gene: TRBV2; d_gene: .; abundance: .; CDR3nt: TGTGCCAGCACGGATGGAGGGGGGGGATTTTATGGCTACACCTTC; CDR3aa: CASTDGGGGFYGYTF
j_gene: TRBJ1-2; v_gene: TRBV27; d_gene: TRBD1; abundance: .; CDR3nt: TGTGCCAGCAGTCCCGGACAGGGGTATAACTATGGCTACACCTTC; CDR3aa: CASSPGQGYNYGYTF